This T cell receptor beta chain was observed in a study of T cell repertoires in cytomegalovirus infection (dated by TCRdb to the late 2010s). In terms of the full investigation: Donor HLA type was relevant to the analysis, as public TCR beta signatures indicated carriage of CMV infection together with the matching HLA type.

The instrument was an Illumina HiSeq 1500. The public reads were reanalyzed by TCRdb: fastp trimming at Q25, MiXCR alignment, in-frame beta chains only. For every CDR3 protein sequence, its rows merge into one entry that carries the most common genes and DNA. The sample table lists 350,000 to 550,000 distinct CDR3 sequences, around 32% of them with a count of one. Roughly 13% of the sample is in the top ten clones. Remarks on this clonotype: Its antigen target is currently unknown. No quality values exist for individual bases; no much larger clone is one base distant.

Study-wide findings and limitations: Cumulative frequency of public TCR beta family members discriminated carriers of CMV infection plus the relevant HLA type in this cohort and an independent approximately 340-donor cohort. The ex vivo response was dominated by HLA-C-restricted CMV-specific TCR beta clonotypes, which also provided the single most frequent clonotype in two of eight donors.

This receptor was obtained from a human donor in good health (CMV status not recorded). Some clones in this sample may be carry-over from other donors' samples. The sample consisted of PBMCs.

CDR3 region: CASVGAGETQYF. DNA sequence: TGTGCCAGCGTGGGGGCCGGAGAGACCCAGTACTTC. The sequence is built from TRBV7-6 and TRBJ2-5, with TRBD1 perhaps the D gene, on 6 matching bases. The junction carries 11 bases between V and J, which are trimmed by 8 bases and 4 bases respectively. Its CDR3 holds 12 amino acids, cysteine through phenylalanine. Just the 36-base CDR3 DNA is kept, in frame starting at base 1. CDR1 and CDR2 are read off the germline V gene as SGHVS and FNYEAQ.